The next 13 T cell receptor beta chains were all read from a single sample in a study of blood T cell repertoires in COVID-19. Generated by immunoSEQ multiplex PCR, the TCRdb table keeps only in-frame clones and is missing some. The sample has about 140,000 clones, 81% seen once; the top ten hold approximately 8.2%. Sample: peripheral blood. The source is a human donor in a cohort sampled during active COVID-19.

This CDR3 reads CASSPRTEYSNQPQHF. DNA for the CDR3: TGTGCCAGCAGCCCTAGGACAGAATATAGCAATCAGCCCCAGCATTTT. V is TRBV2 and J is TRBJ1-5, with a weak D call TRBD1 (6 bases). With 6 bases removed from V and 0 bases from J, the gap between germline ends came to 15 bases. This CDR3 comprises 16 residues. CDR1 is SNHLY and CDR2 is FYNNEI in the germline V gene.

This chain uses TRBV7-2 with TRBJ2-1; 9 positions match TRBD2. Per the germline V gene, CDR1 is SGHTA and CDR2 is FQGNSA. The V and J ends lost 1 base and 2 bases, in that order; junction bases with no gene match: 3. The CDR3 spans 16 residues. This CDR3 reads CASSLVGGRAYNEQFF. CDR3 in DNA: TGTGCCAGCAGCTTAGTCGGCGGGAGGGCCTACAATGAGCAGTTCTTC.

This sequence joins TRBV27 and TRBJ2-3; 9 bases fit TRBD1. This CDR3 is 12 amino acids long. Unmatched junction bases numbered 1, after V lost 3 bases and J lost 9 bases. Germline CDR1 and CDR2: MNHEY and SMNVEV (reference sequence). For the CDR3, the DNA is TGTGCCAGCAGTTTTACAGGGGGCACGCAGTATTTT. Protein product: CASSFTGGTQYF.

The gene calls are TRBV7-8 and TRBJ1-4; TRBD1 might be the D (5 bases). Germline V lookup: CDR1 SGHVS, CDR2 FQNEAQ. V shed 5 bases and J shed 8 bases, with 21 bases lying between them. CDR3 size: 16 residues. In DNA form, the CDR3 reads TGTGCCAGCAGCCCCCAGGTGGGCTGGGGCGCCGAAAAACTGTTTTTT. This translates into CASSPQVGWGAEKLFF.

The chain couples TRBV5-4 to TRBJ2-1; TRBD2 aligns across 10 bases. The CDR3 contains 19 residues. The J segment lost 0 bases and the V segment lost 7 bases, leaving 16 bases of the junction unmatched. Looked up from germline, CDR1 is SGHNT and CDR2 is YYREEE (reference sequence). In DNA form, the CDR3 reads TGTGCCAGCCACACCAGTCGAGGAGCGGGAGGGGGCTCCTACAATGAGCAGTTCTTC. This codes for CASHTSRGAGGGSYNEQFF.

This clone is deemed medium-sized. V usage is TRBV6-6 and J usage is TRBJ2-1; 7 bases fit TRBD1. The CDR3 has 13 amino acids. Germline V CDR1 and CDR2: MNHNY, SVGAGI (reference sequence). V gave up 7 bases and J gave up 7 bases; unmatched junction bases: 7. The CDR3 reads CASKPTGMNEQFF. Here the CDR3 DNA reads TGTGCCAGCAAGCCGACAGGGATGAATGAGCAGTTCTTC.

The DNA for the CDR3 is TGTGCCAGCAGCTTCGTTCAGGATTACGAGCAGTACTTC. Translating gives CASSFVQDYEQYF. This chain links TRBV7-2 with TRBJ2-7; no clear D. CDR3 size: 13 residues. V dropped 3 bases and J dropped 4 bases, with 10 bases sitting between them. Per the germline V gene, CDR1 is SGHTA and CDR2 is FQGNSA.

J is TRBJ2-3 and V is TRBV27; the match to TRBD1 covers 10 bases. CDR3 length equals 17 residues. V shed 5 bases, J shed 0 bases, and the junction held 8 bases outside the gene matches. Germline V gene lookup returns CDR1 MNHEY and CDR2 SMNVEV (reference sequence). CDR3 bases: TGTGCCAGCAGTACCGCGGGACAGGGGCGTAGCACAGATACGCAGTATTTT. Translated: CASSTAGQGRSTDTQYF.

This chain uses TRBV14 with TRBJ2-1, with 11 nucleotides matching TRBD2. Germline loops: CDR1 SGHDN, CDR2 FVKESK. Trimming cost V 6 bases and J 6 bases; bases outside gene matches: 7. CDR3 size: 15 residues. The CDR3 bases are TGTGCCAGCAGATTAGCGGGAGGGCCGGGCAATGAGCAGTTCTTC. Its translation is CASRLAGGPGNEQFF.

Here the CDR3 DNA reads TGTGCCAGCAGGCAGGGTTTTCAGCCCCAGCATTTT. This translates into CASRQGFQPQHF. This chain connects TRBV2 to TRBJ1-5; tentatively, D is TRBD1 (5 bases). V lost 6 bases to trimming and J lost 6 bases, with 9 bases between them. This CDR3 region has 12 residues. Per germline, CDR1 SNHLY and CDR2 FYNNEI.

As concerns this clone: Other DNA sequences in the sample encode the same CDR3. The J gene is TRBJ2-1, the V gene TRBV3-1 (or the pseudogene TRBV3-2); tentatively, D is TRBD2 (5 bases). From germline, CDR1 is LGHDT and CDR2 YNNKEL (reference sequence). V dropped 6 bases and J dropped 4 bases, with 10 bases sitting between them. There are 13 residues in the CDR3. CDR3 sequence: CASSRGLYNEQFF. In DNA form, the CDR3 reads TGTGCCAGCAGTCGAGGACTGTACAATGAGCAGTTCTTC.

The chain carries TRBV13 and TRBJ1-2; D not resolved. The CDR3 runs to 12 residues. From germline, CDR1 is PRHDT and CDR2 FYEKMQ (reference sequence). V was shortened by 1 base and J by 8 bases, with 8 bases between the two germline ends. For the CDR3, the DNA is TGTGCCAGCAGCTTAGCGCCGGGAGGCTACACCTTC. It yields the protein CASSLAPGGYTF.

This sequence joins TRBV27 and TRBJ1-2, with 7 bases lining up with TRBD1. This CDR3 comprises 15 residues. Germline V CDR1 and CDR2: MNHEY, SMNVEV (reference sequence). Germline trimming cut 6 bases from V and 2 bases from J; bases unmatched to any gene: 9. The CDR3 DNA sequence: TGTGCCAGCAGGTCGCCGGGACAGCAAAACTATGGCTACACCTTC. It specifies CASRSPGQQNYGYTF.